This entry concerns a single TCR beta chain. Its target is unknown. Together with a sample-barcoded 5' primer, a J-beta primer mix was included in a second PCR lasting roughly 6 to 12 cycles. Each of the samples gave a minimum of 2.5 million paired-end reads that contained CDR3. In TCRdb, the 5' RACE reads were re-called with MiXCR into one record per CDR3 protein. This repertoire shows hundreds of thousands of distinct CDR3 sequences, 46% found once; its top ten account for roughly 20%. The CDR3 covers 14 residues. The V gene lost 7 bases and the J gene lost 9 bases, with 18 bases spanning the gap. Germline values: CDR1 MNHNY, CDR2 SVGAGI (reference sequence). The data originate from a study of blood T cells in healthy people across ages. Study in general: Per every two T cells, about one barcoded beta molecule was captured by template switching. Overall study findings and caveats: Correlation between TCR beta diversity and naive T cell percentage was strong.

Every donor gave roughly 9.6 milliliters of peripheral blood. Sequenced: blood. The sequence was obtained from a man older than 75 in good health. This chain links TRBV6-6 with TRBJ1-4, with no clear D. The CDR3 is CASTLGLGSQKLFF. CDR3 DNA sequence: TGTGCCAGCACCTTGGGATTGGGGTCTCAAAAACTGTTTTTT.